The 24 T cell receptor beta chains in this list originate from one sample, sequenced in a study of brain T cells in children with intractable seizures. TCRdb's table, derived via immunoSEQ multiplex PCR, lists solely in-frame clones and lacks some. The sample lists fewer than 150,000 clones, approximately 94% occurring once. Material: peripheral blood, obtained at surgery. These receptor sequences come from a boy under three years old with hemimegalencephaly and intractable seizures.

This chain uses TRBV28 with TRBJ2-7, with D possibly being TRBD2 (6 bases). Germline loops: CDR1 MDHEN, CDR2 SYDVKM. V was pared by 10 bases and J by 2 bases, with 12 bases between. The CDR3 loop spans 12 amino acids. In DNA, the CDR3 is TGTGCCACGGGGGACGGCCCCTACGAGCAGTACTTC. Its protein product is CATGDGPYEQYF.

This clone has only a few counts. This sequence joins TRBV6-5 and TRBJ2-7; D remains unclear. Germline V CDR1 and CDR2: MNHEY, SVGAGI. The CDR3 length is 15 residues. V was shortened by 2 bases and J by 5 bases, with 16 bases between the two germline ends. The CDR3 is CASSYAPGHPHEQYF. The CDR3 coding sequence is TGTGCCAGCAGTTACGCTCCGGGTCACCCCCACGAGCAGTACTTC.

The V gene is TRBV20-1, the J gene TRBJ1-5, with TRBD1 matching 7 bases. The CDR3 spans 15 residues. J was trimmed by 0 bases and V by 3 bases; bases with no gene match: 5. In germline, CDR1 is DFQATT, CDR2 SNEGSKA (reference sequence). In nucleotides, the CDR3 is TGCAGTGCTAGTCCCGGGACAGATAGCAATCAGCCCCAGCATTTT. As protein: CSASPGTDSNQPQHF.

The V call is TRBV7-2, the J call TRBJ1-1, with D unresolved. This CDR3 has 13 residues. Trimming shortened V by 0 bases and J by 4 bases, and 6 bases separated the two germline ends. Germline lookup yields CDR1 SGHTA and CDR2 FQGNSA. For the CDR3, the DNA is TGTGCCAGCAGCTTAGCGCCAGCCACTGAAGCTTTCTTT. The encoded protein is CASSLAPATEAFF.

The CDR3 coding sequence is TGCGCCAGCAGTGAGCTAGCGGGACTGGGAGAGACCCAGTACTTC. Encoded protein: CASSELAGLGETQYF. This chain connects TRBV10-2 to TRBJ2-5; 9 bases are a match to TRBD2. The CDR3 is 15 amino acids. The J segment lost 4 bases and the V segment lost 2 bases, leaving 5 bases of the junction unmatched. Germline V gene data show CDR1 as WSHSY and CDR2 as SAAADI.

This rearrangement joins TRBV19 to TRBJ2-3, with 9 bases identical to TRBD2. The CDR3 is 17 residues long. CDR1 and CDR2 (germline): LNHDA, SQIVND (reference sequence). Trimming took 3 bases from V and 3 from J; bases not matched to a gene: 10. CDR3 in DNA: TGTGCCAGTAGTATTAACCCAGGACTAGCGTCGACAGATACGCAGTATTTT. It specifies CASSINPGLASTDTQYF.

The chain has TRBV28 and TRBJ2-1; D not certain. Germline V gene sequence: CDR1 MDHEN, CDR2 SYDVKM. Deletions cut 8 bases from V and 2 bases from J, with 13 bases between. This CDR3 contains 14 residues. CDR3 coding DNA: TGTGCCAGCGGCGTGGGGATTGCCTACAATGAGCAGTTCTTC. As protein: CASGVGIAYNEQFF.

The rearrangement joins TRBV5-1 to TRBJ2-2; 7 nucleotides line up with TRBD2. The CDR3 is 15 residues long. The germline gives CDR1 SGHRS, CDR2 YFSETQ. With V trimmed by 1 base and J by 2 bases, 2 bases remained unmatched. Here the CDR3 reads CASSLTSVNTGELFF. The CDR3 bases are TGCGCCAGCAGCTTGACTAGCGTCAACACCGGGGAGCTGTTTTTT.

The V gene is TRBV6-6, the J gene TRBJ2-7; 7 bases align to TRBD1. The CDR3 contains 14 residues. Losses at the gene ends were 6 bases for V and 4 bases for J; bases not matched to a gene: 9. Germline V CDR1 and CDR2: MNHNY, SVGAGI (reference sequence). CDR3 sequence: CASRPTGAAYEQYF. The CDR3 DNA is TGTGCCAGCAGGCCTACAGGGGCTGCGTACGAGCAGTACTTC.

The chain employs TRBV29-1 and TRBJ2-7; the D is unclear. V shed 7 bases and J shed 6 bases, with 16 bases lying between them. The V gene's germline CDR1 is SQVTM and CDR2 ANQGSEA. The CDR3 covers 12 residues. The CDR3 DNA follows: TGCAGCGCTGGCCGGCTTCCGGGCGAGCAGTACTTC. It is translated as CSAGRLPGEQYF.

This clone was seen only once. This chain connects TRBV7-8 to TRBJ2-7; possible D gene TRBD1, 6 bases. Germline V lookup: CDR1 SGHVS, CDR2 FQNEAQ. Deletions cut 1 base from V and 0 bases from J, with 10 bases between. This CDR3 has 15 residues. The CDR3 sequence: CASSLVGQSSYEQYF. DNA for the CDR3: TGTGCCAGCAGCTTAGTAGGACAGAGCTCCTACGAGCAGTACTTC.

This clone was observed a single time. This chain uses TRBV29-1 with TRBJ2-7, with TRBD2 as a possible D gene (6 bases). The ends were cut back, 0 bases at V and 13 bases at J, with 22 bases in the middle. This CDR3 region has 14 residues. CDR1 SQVTM and CDR2 ANQGSEA come from the germline V gene. The CDR3 bases are TGCAGCGTTGAAGATCTATACCAACCGGACGGGGGATACTTC. Amino acid sequence: CSVEDLYQPDGGYF.

This chain uses TRBV9 with TRBJ2-7; 7 nucleotides agree with TRBD1. Germline V gene lookup returns CDR1 SGDLS and CDR2 YYNGEE. J lost 7 bases, V lost 0 bases, and 10 bases had no gene match. The CDR3 is 15 residues long. DNA for the CDR3: TGTGCCAGCAGCGTAGGTAGACAGGGCCTAGGTGAGCAGTACTTC. The encoded protein is CASSVGRQGLGEQYF.

The chain uses TRBV4-1 and TRBJ1-5; TRBD1 aligns across 8 bases. The V gene's germline CDR1 is MGHRA and CDR2 YSYEKL. The CDR3 is 16 residues long. The J segment lost 4 bases and the V segment lost 4 bases, leaving 9 bases of the junction unmatched. For the CDR3, the DNA is TGCGCCAGCAGCCCAAGACAGGGGATGGGGAATCAGCCCCAGCATTTT. This translates into CASSPRQGMGNQPQHF.

This clone was seen a few times. This chain links TRBV28 with TRBJ1-5, with D possibly being TRBD1 (5 bases). V lost 8 bases and J 3 bases, leaving 14 bases between the germline ends. This CDR3 comprises 14 residues. The V gene's germline CDR1 is MDHEN and CDR2 SYDVKM. CDR3 DNA sequence: TGTGCCAGCCTCCAGGGTGGGACCAATCAGCCCCAGCATTTT. It codes for CASLQGGTNQPQHF.

This chain links TRBV2 with TRBJ1-5; D remains ambiguous. This CDR3 spans 14 amino acids. Germline values: CDR1 SNHLY, CDR2 FYNNEI. The V gene lost 2 bases and the J gene lost 3 bases, with 8 bases spanning the gap. The CDR3 spells CASSEQEFNQPQHF. The CDR3 region has the DNA TGTGCCAGCAGTGAACAGGAATTCAATCAGCCCCAGCATTTT. The variable domain in full, with the rest retrieved from reference TRBV2 and TRBJ1-5, is EPEVTQTPSHQVTQMGQEVILRCVPISNHLYFYWYRQILGQKVEFLVSFYNNEISEKSEIFDDQFSVERPDGSNFTLKIRSTKLEDSAMYFCASSEQEFNQPQHFGDGTRLSIL.

The genes are TRBV25-1 and TRBJ2-5, with 7 bases fitting TRBD1. This CDR3 spans 13 amino acids. J gave up 5 bases and V 1 base, and 1 base lay outside the gene matches. Germline CDR1 is MGHDK and CDR2 is SYGVNS. CDR3 DNA sequence: TGTGCCAGCAGTGAATTGGACAGGGAGACCCAGTACTTC. Translating gives CASSELDRETQYF.

The chain couples TRBV6-1 to TRBJ2-1, with TRBD2 identical over 9 bases. The trim removed 8 bases at V and 12 bases at J, leaving 14 bases unmatched. This CDR3 region has 14 residues. Germline values: CDR1 MNHNS, CDR2 SASEGT. CDR3 bases: TGTGCCAGCGCAGAGCCGGGACTAGCTTTCGGGCAGTTCTTC. Protein product: CASAEPGLAFGQFF.

This clone was detected only once. The CDR3 DNA reads TGTGCCAGCAGCGTATCCACTAGCGGGAGGGCCTACAATGAGCAGTTCTTC. Translated: CASSVSTSGRAYNEQFF. The chain joins TRBV9 to TRBJ2-1; 13 nucleotides agree with TRBD2. There are 17 residues in the CDR3. Germline-derived CDR1 and CDR2 are SGDLS and YYNGEE. Trimming at V came to 1 base and at J to 2 bases, leaving 3 bases not matched to a gene.

V usage is TRBV4-2 and J usage is TRBJ2-7; D might be TRBD2 (6 bases). The V and J ends lost 4 bases and 0 bases respectively, with 7 bases between them. Germline lookup yields CDR1 LGHNA and CDR2 YNFKEQ. The CDR3 loop spans 13 amino acids. CDR3 protein: CASSPGLSYEQYF. CDR3 bases: TGTGCCAGCAGCCCGGGACTCTCCTACGAGCAGTACTTC.

This clone was detected only once. This chain links TRBV4-3 with TRBJ2-1; 9 nucleotides line up with TRBD2. This CDR3 contains 15 residues. V was clipped by 1 base and J by 9 bases; unmatched bases: 7. In germline, CDR1 is LGHNA, CDR2 YSLEER. The CDR3 protein is CASSQGAGGPFEQFF. For the CDR3, the DNA is TGCGCCAGCAGCCAAGGGGCGGGAGGGCCTTTTGAGCAGTTCTTC.

The V call is TRBV3-1 (or the pseudogene TRBV3-2), the J call TRBJ2-1; D remains unclear. Germline CDR1 is LGHDT and CDR2 is YNNKEL (reference sequence). Trimming pared 1 base from V and 7 bases from J, leaving 11 bases between. This CDR3 has 14 residues. The CDR3 is CASSQGSFGNEQFF. CDR3 bases: TGTGCCAGCAGCCAAGGATCCTTCGGGAATGAGCAGTTCTTC.

This sequence joins TRBV7-8 and TRBJ1-2; D unresolved. CDR3 length: 13 amino acids. From germline, CDR1 is SGHVS and CDR2 FQNEAQ. Trimming took 5 bases from V and 3 from J, leaving 10 bases between them. CDR3 region: CASSPAPDYGYTF. CDR3 in DNA: TGTGCCAGCAGCCCCGCCCCCGACTATGGCTACACCTTC.

V usage is TRBV2 and J usage is TRBJ1-5; no reliable D call. V lost 5 bases, J lost 3 bases, and 11 bases lay in between. The CDR3 runs to 14 residues. Germline CDR1 is SNHLY and CDR2 is FYNNEI. The DNA of the CDR3 is TGTGCCAGCAGTCCCGCCGGAATCAATCAGCCCCAGCATTTT. Its translation is CASSPAGINQPQHF.